The 25 T cell receptor beta chains given below trace back to one sample, sequenced in a study of CD8 T cells in Susac syndrome. RNA totalling roughly 0.45 to 1 ug underwent reverse transcription with random hexamers. MiXCR was run by TCRdb on the immunoSEQ multiplex PCR reads, yielding one entry per CDR3 protein. The table shows more than 150,000 distinct CDR3 sequences, with about 95% occurring only once. Material for sequencing was CD4+ T cells from PBMCs. The receptors originated from a human donor with Susac syndrome.

The chain recombines TRBV3-1 with TRBJ2-1; the match to TRBD1 covers 9 bases. CDR1 is LGHDT and CDR2 is YNNKEL in the germline V gene (reference sequence). The CDR3 spans 15 residues. Germline trimming cut 2 bases from V and 8 bases from J; bases unmatched to any gene: 7. This chain's CDR3 is CASSQFGTGFDEQFF. The CDR3 coding sequence is TGTGCCAGCAGCCAATTCGGGACAGGGTTCGATGAGCAGTTCTTC.

V and J are TRBV28 and TRBJ2-3; D is possibly TRBD1 (5 bases). Germline assignment: CDR1 MDHEN and CDR2 SYDVKM. V lost 6 bases and J 2 bases, leaving 12 bases between the germline ends. CDR3 length: 14 residues. Written as DNA, the CDR3 is TGTGCCAGCAGCTCTCAGGGTCTCACAGATACGCAGTATTTT. This encodes CASSSQGLTDTQYF.

The rearrangement uses TRBV6-6 and TRBJ1-2; 8 bases fit TRBD1. The CDR3 contains 12 residues. The germline CDR1 and CDR2 sequences are MNHNY and SVGAGI (reference sequence). V trimming: 6 bases; J trimming: 8 bases; junction bases outside the gene matches: 5. The DNA of the CDR3 is TGTGCCAGCAGCGACAGGGGTGAGGGCTACACCTTC. Translating gives CASSDRGEGYTF.

CDR3 protein: CASSLDQNTGELFF. The CDR3 DNA reads TGTGCCAGCAGCTTGGATCAGAACACCGGGGAGCTGTTTTTT. The chain links TRBV5-4 to TRBJ2-2, with D hard to call. CDR1 is SGHNT, CDR2 YYREEE, per germline (reference sequence). The ends were cut back, 0 bases at V and 1 base at J, with 4 bases in the middle. This CDR3 is built from 14 residues.

V is TRBV24-1 and J is TRBJ2-5; D unresolved. This CDR3 has 14 residues. Germline assignment: CDR1 KGHDR and CDR2 SFDVKD. The V end was cut by 4 bases, the J end by 5 bases, with 13 bases between. DNA of the CDR3: TGTGCCACCAGTGAAGGGCCAACTGCGGAGACCCAGTACTTC. This codes for CATSEGPTAETQYF.

The chain joins TRBV3-1 to TRBJ2-1, with D maybe TRBD1 (6 bases). The germline V gene encodes CDR1 LGHDT and CDR2 YNNKEL (reference sequence). The V gene lost 2 bases and the J gene lost 5 bases, with 10 bases spanning the gap. CDR3 length equals 14 residues. CDR3 region: CASSQTTGHNEQFF. The CDR3 bases are TGTGCCAGCAGCCAAACGACAGGCCACAATGAGCAGTTCTTC.

The V call is TRBV12-3 or TRBV12-4, the J call TRBJ2-1, with TRBD1 matching over 10 bases. The CDR3 covers 15 residues. V lost 3 bases and J lost 8; bases outside the gene matches: 7. The CDR3 nucleotides read TGTGCCAGCAGTTTTAGGGGACAGGGGAGCGATGAGCAGTTCTTC. Its protein product is CASSFRGQGSDEQFF.

The genes are TRBV11-3 and TRBJ1-1, with D unresolved. Germline V lookup: CDR1 SGHNT, CDR2 YENEEA. V gave up 2 bases and J gave up 2 bases, with 6 bases separating them. The CDR3 extends over 13 amino acids. CDR3 in DNA: TGTGCCAGCAGCTTACAGCCCAACACTGAAGCTTTCTTT. Amino acid sequence: CASSLQPNTEAFF.

The chain recombines TRBV29-1 with TRBJ2-5; 8 nucleotides line up with TRBD1. Trimming removed 6 bases from V and 7 bases from J; junction bases left unmatched: 16. The germline V gene has CDR1 SQVTM and CDR2 ANQGSEA. CDR3 size: 15 residues. The CDR3 region has the DNA TGCAGCGTCCCGTTGGGACAGGCTGCCCAGGGGACCCAGTACTTC. Its translation is CSVPLGQAAQGTQYF.

V and J are TRBV29-1 and TRBJ2-2; TRBD1 aligns across 8 bases. CDR3 length: 13 residues. Trimming cost V 7 bases and J 1 base; bases outside gene matches: 2. CDR1 and CDR2 from the germline V gene are SQVTM and ANQGSEA. The CDR3 here is CSADRENTGELFF. The CDR3 DNA follows: TGCAGCGCGGACAGGGAGAACACCGGGGAGCTGTTTTTT.

This sequence joins TRBV10-3 and TRBJ1-2, with D unclear. V dropped 0 bases and J dropped 1 base, with 12 bases sitting between them. The germline V gene has CDR1 ENHRY and CDR2 SYGVKD. The CDR3 is made up of 16 amino acids. The CDR3 is CAISESGRTFNYGYTF. CDR3 sequence (DNA): TGTGCCATCAGTGAGTCGGGCAGAACCTTTAACTATGGCTACACCTTC.

V and J are TRBV24-1 and TRBJ2-7; D may be TRBD1 (6 bases). The CDR3 extends over 12 amino acids. Germline values: CDR1 KGHDR, CDR2 SFDVKD. Trimming removed 5 bases from V and 5 bases from J, with 9 bases in between. DNA of the CDR3: TGTGCCACCAGTGCTGGGGGCCACGAGCAGTACTTC. As protein: CATSAGGHEQYF.

The chain couples TRBV29-1 to TRBJ2-7; D uncertain. This CDR3 is 12 amino acids long. CDR1 is SQVTM and CDR2 is ANQGSEA in the germline V gene. V gave up 4 bases and J gave up 3 bases, with 10 bases separating them. The CDR3 DNA sequence: TGCAGCGTTGTAAAAGGGCTCTACGAGCAGTACTTC. Its protein is CSVVKGLYEQYF.

The chain uses TRBV29-1 and TRBJ1-2; unclear D gene. The CDR3 loop spans 14 amino acids. Per the germline V gene, CDR1 is SQVTM and CDR2 is ANQGSEA. Between the trimmed V and J ends, which lost 3 bases and 4 bases, there was a span of 15 bases. The CDR3 nucleotides read TGCAGCGTTGAGAGGCGGGAGAGCCTCTATGGCTACACCTTC. Amino acid sequence: CSVERRESLYGYTF.

This clonotype was picked up a small number of times. The chain joins TRBV5-1 to TRBJ2-3; D call uncertain. Germline CDR1 and CDR2: SGHRS and YFSETQ. Between the trimmed V and J ends, which lost 2 bases and 4 bases, there was a span of 5 bases. This CDR3 is 12 amino acids long. CDR3 amino acids: CASSFRADTQYF. The CDR3 nucleotides are TGCGCCAGCAGCTTCCGGGCAGATACGCAGTATTTT.

This chain uses TRBV7-2 with TRBJ2-2, with 7 bases identical to TRBD2. The CDR3 spans 15 residues. CDR1 is SGHTA and CDR2 is FQGNSA in the germline V gene. Trimming took 3 bases from V and 1 from J; bases not matched to a gene: 2. This chain's CDR3 is CASSLSGENTGELFF. The DNA of the CDR3 is TGTGCCAGCAGCTTGAGCGGGGAGAACACCGGGGAGCTGTTTTTT.

The rearrangement uses TRBV20-1 and TRBJ2-5; maybe TRBD2 (5 bases). Germline CDR1 and CDR2: DFQATT and SNEGSKA (reference sequence). The CDR3 sequence is 13 residues long. Trimming stripped 2 bases from V and 5 bases from J, with 12 bases between. CDR3 in DNA: TGCAGTGCTAGAATTGAGGGCCGGGAGACCCAGTACTTC. Translation: CSARIEGRETQYF.

V is TRBV29-1 and J is TRBJ2-7; D may be TRBD1 (5 bases). The CDR3 is 12 residues long. V dropped 3 bases and J dropped 2 bases, with 8 bases sitting between them. Germline V gene data show CDR1 as SQVTM and CDR2 as ANQGSEA. CDR3: CSVDDSAYEQYF. The CDR3 DNA follows: TGCAGCGTTGATGACAGTGCCTACGAGCAGTACTTC.

The V and J genes are TRBV5-4 and TRBJ2-2; D is perhaps TRBD2 (6 bases). Germline V gene sequence: CDR1 SGHNT, CDR2 YYREEE (reference sequence). This CDR3 spans 16 amino acids. The V and J ends lost 4 bases and 0 bases respectively, with 13 bases between them. The CDR3 loop reads CASSPFGGTNTGELFF. CDR3 in DNA: TGTGCCAGCAGCCCTTTTGGGGGGACGAACACCGGGGAGCTGTTTTTT.

The gene calls are TRBV2 and TRBJ2-6; tentatively, D is TRBD1 or TRBD2 (5 bases each). V lost 7 bases and J lost 4, with 17 bases in between. This CDR3 spans 16 amino acids. Germline values: CDR1 SNHLY, CDR2 FYNNEI. CDR3 nucleotides: TGTGCCAGCAAAGGGGCGGCGGGTTCCGGGGCCAACGTCCTGACTTTC. Translated, it gives CASKGAAGSGANVLTF.

The gene calls are TRBV15 and TRBJ2-1, with D maybe TRBD2 (5 bases). V lost 4 bases, J lost 5 bases, and 12 bases lay in between. Germline loops: CDR1 LNHNV, CDR2 YYDKDF (reference sequence). The CDR3 spans 14 residues. Here the CDR3 DNA reads TGTGCCACCAGCAAAGGGCGGGTCAACAATGAGCAGTTCTTC. Its translation is CATSKGRVNNEQFF.

V usage is TRBV20-1 and J usage is TRBJ1-1, with no clear D. The germline V gene encodes CDR1 DFQATT and CDR2 SNEGSKA (reference sequence). Between the trimmed V and J ends, which lost 6 bases and 1 base, there was a span of 9 bases. This CDR3 contains 12 residues. CDR3 nucleotides: TGCAGTGCCAGGCCCGGGAACACTGAAGCTTTCTTT. Amino acid sequence: CSARPGNTEAFF.

The gene calls are TRBV14 and TRBJ1-6, with D perhaps TRBD1 (5 bases). This CDR3 has 15 amino acids. Germline V gene sequence: CDR1 SGHDN, CDR2 FVKESK. Trimming took off 0 bases at V and 5 bases at J, with 8 bases between the two ends. CDR3 coding DNA: TGTGCCAGCAGCCAAGAGCCAGGGCATAATTCACCCCTCCACTTT. This sequence encodes CASSQEPGHNSPLHF. The full variable domain, rest sourced from reference TRBV14 and TRBJ1-6, is EAGVTQFPSHSVIEKGQTVTLRCDPISGHDNLYWYRRVMGKEIKFLLHFVKESKQDESGMPNNRFLAERTGGTYSTLKVQPAELEDSGVYFCASSQEPGHNSPLHFGNGTRLTVT.

This chain joins TRBV23-1 and TRBJ2-1; 13 positions agree with TRBD2. TRBV23-1 is placed among ORFs of uncertain function. With 4 bases clipped from V and 4 bases from J, the junction kept 7 bases outside the gene matches. CDR3 length: 17 residues. CDR3 protein: CASSRPGLAGIYNEQFF. DNA of the CDR3: TGCGCCAGCAGTCGCCCGGGACTAGCGGGAATTTACAATGAGCAGTTCTTC.

This clonotype was observed a single time. This chain connects TRBV12-3 or TRBV12-4 to TRBJ1-6; D is perhaps TRBD1 (5 bases). The CDR3 is 14 residues long. Trimming removed 5 bases at V and 6 bases at J, with 11 bases between. This chain's CDR3 is CASSLRDSNSPLHF. The CDR3 DNA is TGTGCCAGCAGTCTTCGGGACTCTAATTCACCCCTCCACTTT.